These T cell receptor beta chains were read from a single sample in a study of radiotherapy plus CTLA-4 blockade in lung cancer. Profiled with immunoSEQ multiplex PCR; TCRdb holds only in-frame clones, not every one. The table has approximately 52,000 clones, about 76% seen once. The source was peripheral blood, collected from a patient treated with radiotherapy plus ipilimumab. The receptor source for this set is a human donor with non-small cell lung cancer who had a complete response to radiotherapy plus ipilimumab. The CDR3 runs from the conserved cysteine through the conserved F or W. D genes are given only for firm matches. Not every row has a clone size; where given, it reads once, few, many or a size class.

few,TRBJ1-1,.,TRBV19,CATRLGGDTEAFF,TGTGCCACCCGACTGGGGGGAGACACTGAAGCTTTCTTT
.,TRBJ2-3,TRBD1,TRBV6-6,CASSLGTATDTQYF,TGTGCCAGCAGCCTCGGGACAGCCACAGATACGCAGTATTTT
few,TRBJ1-3,.,TRBV19,CASSLTDTRNTIYF,TGTGCCAGTAGCCTGACAGATACGCGGAACACCATATATTTT
.,TRBJ1-1,TRBD1,TRBV11-2,CASSSYRGPGTEAFF,TGTGCCAGCAGCTCATACAGGGGGCCGGGCACTGAAGCTTTCTTT
.,TRBJ1-6,TRBD1,TRBV7-2,CASTLSGTGNSPLHF,TGTGCAAGCACATTATCCGGGACAGGAAATTCACCCCTCCACTTT
few,TRBJ2-1,TRBD2,TRBV6-4,CASSEQGLAGGAYNEQFF,TGTGCCAGCAGTGAACAGGGACTAGCGGGAGGAGCCTACAATGAGCAGTTCTTC
.,TRBJ2-1,TRBD1,TRBV19,CASTDRGSYNEQFF,TGTGCCAGTACTGACAGGGGTTCCTACAATGAGCAGTTCTTC
.,TRBJ1-5,.,TRBV5-1,CASSLAGAGNQPQHF,TGCGCCAGCAGTCTTGCGGGGGCGGGCAATCAGCCCCAGCATTTT
.,TRBJ2-5,.,TRBV15,CATSRDPGETQYF,TGTGCCACCAGCAGAGATCCCGGAGAGACCCAGTACTTC
.,TRBJ2-7,TRBD1,TRBV16,CASSHPTGQAHEQYF,TGTGCCAGCAGCCACCCGACCGGACAGGCCCACGAGCAGTACTTC